This entry is about one T cell receptor beta chain. The data were produced by immunoSEQ multiplex PCR, yet TCRdb's version contains in-frame clones alone and is incomplete. Of millions of clones in the sample, 90% to 95% are singletons; the top ten hold more than 0.1%. The data were taken from a study of shared clonotypes between healthy human individuals. The receptor's source is a man between 18 and 35 years old in good health. Sequencing was done on a sample of naive CD4+ T cells sorted from blood. Subset of the sample: CD45RA+ positively selected.

The CDR3 DNA reads TGTGCCAGCAGCTTGGCCTCGCGGGGGTTCACCGGGGAGCTGTTTTTT. It translates to CASSLASRGFTGELFF. This chain uses TRBV5-4 with TRBJ2-2, with 7 positions matching TRBD2. With 0 bases clipped from V and 4 bases from J, the junction kept 6 bases outside the gene matches. Germline V gene lookup returns CDR1 SGHNT and CDR2 YYREEE (reference sequence). The length of the CDR3 is 16 residues.